This T cell receptor beta chain comes out of a study of blood T cells in healthy people across ages. Comments on this clonotype: Its antigen remains unknown.

A second PCR, run for roughly 7 to 11 cycles, used a sample-barcoded 5' primer plus a J-beta primer mix. Each TCR beta cDNA got a 12-nucleotide random molecular identifier. MiXCR was run by TCRdb on the 5' RACE reads, yielding one entry per CDR3 protein. The repertoire has about 1.5 million distinct CDR3 sequences, 35% to 45% of them found once; the top ten carry approximately 4%. This CDR3 spans 14 amino acids. The V and J ends lost 6 bases and 7 bases, in that order; junction bases with no gene match: 12. Germline V lookup: CDR1 SQVTM, CDR2 ANQGSEA. The study, taken as a whole, reports: A conclusive naive versus antigen-experienced comparison was prevented by the unsorted PBMCs. A greater number of naive CD4+ cells and higher diversity distinguished long-lived donors from aged donors.

The source of this sequence is a woman between 18 and 29 years old in good health. This rearrangement joins TRBV29-1 to TRBJ1-2; 9 nucleotides align to TRBD1. Specimen: blood. CDR3 protein: CSVGIPGQGTGYTF. CDR3 nucleotides: TGCAGCGTCGGTATCCCGGGACAGGGTACTGGCTACACCTTC.